Listed here are 3 T cell receptor beta chains from one sample, sequenced in a study of hypomethylating agent response in myelodysplastic syndrome. Clones were read by immunoSEQ multiplex PCR, and TCRdb kept only the in-frame ones, dropping some. The sample comprises around 6,100 clones, 65% to 85% of which are singletons, and around a quarter rests with the top ten. The sample consisted of bone marrow, taken before or after starting hypomethylating agent treatment for myelodysplastic syndrome (not recorded which). The receptors shown here come from a human donor with myelodysplastic syndrome.

This sequence joins TRBV19 and TRBJ1-5, with D maybe TRBD1 (6 bases). V was clipped by 3 bases and J by 1 base, with 16 bases between them. This CDR3 is 17 amino acids long. The V gene's germline CDR1 is LNHDA and CDR2 SQIVND (reference sequence). In DNA, the CDR3 is TGTGCCAGTAGTATCGGACCCGGACAGAGGAGCAATCAGCCCCAGCATTTT. Translated, it gives CASSIGPGQRSNQPQHF.

Here the CDR3 DNA reads TGTGCCAGCAGACCGAGACAGAGCTCCTATAATTCACCCCTCCACTTT. This gives the protein CASRPRQSSYNSPLHF. V is TRBV27 and J is TRBJ1-6, with a tentative D call TRBD1 (5 bases). The CDR3 spans 16 residues. CDR1 is MNHEY and CDR2 is SMNVEV in the germline V gene (reference sequence). Trimming shortened V by 6 bases and J by 0 bases, and 12 bases separated the two germline ends.

This clone is labeled as hyperexpanded. The chain is built from TRBV10-2 and TRBJ1-2; perhaps TRBD1 as D (5 bases). Per the germline V gene, CDR1 is WSHSY and CDR2 is SAAADI. The CDR3 has 14 residues. Trimming removed 4 bases at V and 6 bases at J, with 15 bases between. As DNA, the CDR3 is TGCGCCAGCAGTGGGACCTGGGGCATCGATGGCTACACCTTC. This gives the protein CASSGTWGIDGYTF.